The 12 T cell receptor beta chains given below trace back to one sample, sequenced in a study of the immune and genomic landscape of osteosarcoma. The method was immunoSEQ multiplex PCR; TCRdb's version includes in-frame clones alone and lacks a portion of them. This table has 1,100 or so clones, 70% to 85% appearing once. Material: primary tumor tissue from soft tissue. The receptors shown here come from a young man with osteosarcoma.

The V call is TRBV10-1, the J call TRBJ1-1, with 7 bases identical to TRBD1. The CDR3 runs 13 residues. The V segment lost 6 bases and the J segment 3 bases; nucleotides outside the gene matches: 4. The germline V gene encodes CDR1 WNHNN and CDR2 SYGVQD (reference sequence). CDR3 DNA: TGCGCCAGCAGCACAGGGGCCGACACTGAAGCTTTCTTT. Amino acids: CASSTGADTEAFF.

CDR3 nucleotides: TGCGCCAGCAGCCCGCATGGAGCGGGGGGTCAAGAGACCCAGTACTTC. Residues: CASSPHGAGGQETQYF. This rearrangement joins TRBV5-1 to TRBJ2-5; 9 bases fit TRBD2. V dropped 4 bases and J dropped 2; count of bases not matched to a gene: 9. Germline V gene lookup returns CDR1 SGHRS and CDR2 YFSETQ. The length of the CDR3 is 16 residues. Full variable domain (remainder filled in from reference TRBV5-1 and TRBJ2-5): KAGVTQTPRYLIKTRGQQVTLSCSPISGHRSVSWYQQTPGQGLQFLFEYFSETQRNKGNFPGRFSGRQFSNSRSEMNVSTLELGDSALYLCASSPHGAGGQETQYFGPGTRLLVL.

The chain is built from TRBV6-6 and TRBJ1-2; TRBD1 might be the D (6 bases). The germline V gene has CDR1 MNHNY and CDR2 SVGAGI (reference sequence). The CDR3 spans 16 residues. Trimming cost V 0 bases and J 8 bases, with 19 bases left between them. The CDR3 sequence: CASSYSSGGAGGGYTF. CDR3 DNA sequence: TGTGCCAGCAGTTACTCGTCGGGGGGCGCGGGTGGAGGCTACACCTTC.

This clone was seen once. The chain couples TRBV6-1 to TRBJ2-4, with D unclear. The germline CDR1 and CDR2 sequences are MNHNS and SASEGT. The V gene lost 1 base and the J gene lost 2 bases, with 12 bases spanning the gap. The CDR3 extends over 16 amino acids. CDR3 loop: CASSEGLWSTKNIQYF. The CDR3 coding sequence is TGTGCCAGCAGTGAAGGATTATGGTCGACCAAAAACATTCAGTACTTC.

This chain joins TRBV28 and TRBJ2-2, with D perhaps being TRBD1 or TRBD2 (5 bases each). CDR3 length equals 15 residues. The V end was cut by 7 bases, the J end by 0 bases, with 12 bases between. Germline CDR1 is MDHEN and CDR2 is SYDVKM. The CDR3: CASKLGRSNTGELFF. For the CDR3, the DNA is TGTGCCAGCAAACTGGGACGATCGAACACCGGGGAGCTGTTTTTT.

The chain uses TRBV19 and TRBJ2-3, with D maybe TRBD1 (5 bases). Germline V CDR1 and CDR2: LNHDA, SQIVND (reference sequence). Trimming left V 2 bases short and J 0 bases short, with 12 bases between. This CDR3 has 16 residues. The CDR3 loop reads CASSIWGGTSTDTQYF. CDR3 coding DNA: TGTGCCAGTAGTATATGGGGCGGAACTAGCACAGATACGCAGTATTTT.

This clone was observed a few times. This chain links TRBV10-3 with TRBJ2-7; 11 bases are shared with TRBD2. The CDR3 is 16 residues long. Germline V lookup: CDR1 ENHRY, CDR2 SYGVKD. V dropped 3 bases and J dropped 3; count of bases not matched to a gene: 7. In DNA, the CDR3 is TGTGCCATCAGTGAAACTAGCGGGGGAAATCGCTACGAGCAGTACTTC. Amino acids: CAISETSGGNRYEQYF.

This rearrangement joins TRBV28 to TRBJ1-2; 7 bases agree with TRBD1. The CDR3 length is 19 residues. V dropped 5 bases and J dropped 0; count of bases not matched to a gene: 18. Germline CDR1 and CDR2: MDHEN and SYDVKM. In DNA form, the CDR3 reads TGTGCCAGCAGTCCACTGCCCTCGGACAGGTTTGAAGCTAACTATGGCTACACCTTC. Its translation: CASSPLPSDRFEANYGYTF.

The CDR3 spells CASSLVRARSYNEQFF. The CDR3 DNA follows: TGTGCCAGCAGCTTAGTCAGGGCCCGATCCTACAATGAGCAGTTCTTC. V and J are TRBV7-9 and TRBJ2-1; TRBD1 might be the D (5 bases). There are 16 residues in the CDR3. Deletions cut 1 base from V and 1 base from J, with 11 bases between. The V gene's germline CDR1 is SEHNR and CDR2 FQNEAQ (reference sequence).

V gene TRBV6-1 combines with J gene TRBJ1-1, with TRBD1 matching over 7 bases. The junction had 14 bases not matched to a gene; V was cut back by 2 bases and J by 8 bases. The germline CDR1 and CDR2 sequences are MNHNS and SASEGT. The CDR3 runs 16 residues. CDR3 nucleotides: TGTGCCAGCAGTGAAATCAGGGGGGCCTGGCTGGAAGAAGCTTTCTTT. This codes for CASSEIRGAWLEEAFF.

The chain couples TRBV18 to TRBJ2-3; D not certain. Trimming took 3 bases from V and 1 from J, leaving 5 bases between them. The germline gives CDR1 KGHSH, CDR2 LQKENI. The CDR3 is made up of 13 amino acids. The CDR3 spells CASSPPGTDTQYF. As DNA, the CDR3 is TGTGCCAGCTCACCGCCAGGCACAGATACGCAGTATTTT.

The DNA of the CDR3 is TGTGCCATCAGTGAGTCAGTCTCCGCGTCCTACAATGAGCAGTTCTTC. Its translation is CAISESVSASYNEQFF. The gene calls are TRBV10-3 and TRBJ2-1; D gene ambiguous. CDR3 length equals 16 residues. V was pared by 0 bases and J by 1 base, with 10 bases between. The germline V gene encodes CDR1 ENHRY and CDR2 SYGVKD.